This T cell receptor beta chain was sequenced in a study of chemoradiotherapy in HPV16-positive cancers. Samples were taken several times over chemoradiotherapy. Profiled with immunoSEQ multiplex PCR; TCRdb holds only in-frame clones, not every one. The table records under 500 clones, approximately 79% of them present only once. The CDR3 covers 14 residues. Germline V gives CDR1 KGHSH, CDR2 LQKENI. The V end was cut by 1 base, the J end by 1 base, with 6 bases between. In regard to this clone: The antigen remains undetermined.

General study findings and limits: In HPV16-positive patients, HPV-responsive T-cell expansion tracked better recurrence-free survival. The functional HPV-specific definition rests on just a couple of HPV16-positive patients.

The sample was tumor tissue, taken from a patient who underwent chemoradiotherapy. The chain has TRBV18 and TRBJ2-3; the D call may be TRBD1 or TRBD2 (5 bases each). This TCR derives from a human donor with HPV-associated anogenital cancer. CDR3 region: CASSPRGGTDTQYF. The CDR3 nucleotides are TGTGCCAGCTCACCACGAGGGGGCACAGATACGCAGTATTTT.